This T cell receptor (beta chain) stems from a study of cytotoxic CD8 clonotypes in ibrutinib-treated CLL. Study-level background: Of the patients, around 12 were relapsed/refractory, under 16 treatment-naive and under 18 IGHV unmutated. Each sample contained, on average, roughly 250,000 productive templates and tens of thousands of productive rearrangements.

Here immunoSEQ multiplex PCR was the method, and the copy in TCRdb shows in-frame clones only, minus some. The sample lists around 310,000 clones, just under 80% occurring once. For this clone: Its antigen is undetermined.

CDR3 length equals 15 residues. V trimming: 0 bases; J trimming: 3 bases; junction bases outside the gene matches: 1. Germline V gene lookup returns CDR1 MGHDK and CDR2 SYGVNS. Study-wide results and caveats: Among the clonotypes, public ones were uncommon and contracted or held stable on treatment. At the start, clonality exceeded age-matched healthy donors and followed circulating CD8+ T-cell counts.

This chain joins TRBV25-1 and TRBJ2-4; 8 bases agree with TRBD2. The specimen comprised PBMCs, sampled before ibrutinib treatment. This clonotype was sampled from a human donor with chronic lymphocytic leukemia. In DNA, the CDR3 is TGTGCCAGCAGTGAATACGGGACTAGCAAAAACATTCAGTACTTC. Translation gives CASSEYGTSKNIQYF.